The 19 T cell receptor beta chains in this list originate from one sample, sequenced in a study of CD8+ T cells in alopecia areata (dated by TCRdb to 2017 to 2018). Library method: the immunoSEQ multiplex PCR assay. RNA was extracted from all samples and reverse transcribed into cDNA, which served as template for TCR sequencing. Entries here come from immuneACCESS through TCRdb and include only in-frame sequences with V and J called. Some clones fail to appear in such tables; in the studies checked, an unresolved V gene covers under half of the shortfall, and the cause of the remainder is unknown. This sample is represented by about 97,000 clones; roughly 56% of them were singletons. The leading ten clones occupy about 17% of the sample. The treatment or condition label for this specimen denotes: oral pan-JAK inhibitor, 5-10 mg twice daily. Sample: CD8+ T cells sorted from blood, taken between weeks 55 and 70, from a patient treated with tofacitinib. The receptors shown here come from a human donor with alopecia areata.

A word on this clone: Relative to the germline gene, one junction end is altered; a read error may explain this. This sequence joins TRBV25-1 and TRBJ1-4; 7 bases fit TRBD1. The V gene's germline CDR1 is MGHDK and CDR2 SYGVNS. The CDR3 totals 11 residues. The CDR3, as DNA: TGTGCCAGCGCCACAGGGGCTGAACGGATTTTT. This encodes CASATGAERIF.

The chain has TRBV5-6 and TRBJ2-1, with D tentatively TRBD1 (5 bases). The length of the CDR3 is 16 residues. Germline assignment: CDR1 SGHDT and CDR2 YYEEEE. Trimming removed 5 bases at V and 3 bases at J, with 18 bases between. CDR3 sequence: CASSLATGSLYNEQFF. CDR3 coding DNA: TGTGCCAGCAGTCTCGCCACAGGCTCCCTCTACAATGAGCAGTTCTTC.

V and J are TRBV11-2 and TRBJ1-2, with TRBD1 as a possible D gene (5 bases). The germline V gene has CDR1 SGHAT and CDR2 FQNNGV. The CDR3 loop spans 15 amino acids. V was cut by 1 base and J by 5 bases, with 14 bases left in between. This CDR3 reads CASSLGRAEAYGYTF. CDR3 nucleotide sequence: TGTGCCAGCAGCTTAGGCAGGGCAGAGGCTTATGGCTACACCTTC.

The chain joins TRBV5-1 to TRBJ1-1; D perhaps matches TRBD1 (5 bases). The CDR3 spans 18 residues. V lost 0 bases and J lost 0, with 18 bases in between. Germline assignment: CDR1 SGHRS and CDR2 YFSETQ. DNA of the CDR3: TGCGCCAGCAGCTTGGAAGGATTACCGACAGTTCTGAACACTGAAGCTTTCTTT. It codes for CASSLEGLPTVLNTEAFF.

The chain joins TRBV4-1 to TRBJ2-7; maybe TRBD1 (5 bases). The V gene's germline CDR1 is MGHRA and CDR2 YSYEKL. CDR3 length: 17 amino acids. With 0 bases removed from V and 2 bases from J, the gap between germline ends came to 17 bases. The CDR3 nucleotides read TGCGCCAGCAGCCAAGATCGCCCAGCCCTGGGGCCCTACGAGCAGTACTTC. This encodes CASSQDRPALGPYEQYF.

Here the CDR3 reads CASSYLGENTEAFF. CDR3 DNA: TGTGCCAGCAGTTATTTGGGAGAGAACACTGAAGCTTTCTTT. V usage is TRBV6-5 and J usage is TRBJ1-1; D not certain. The CDR3 is 14 residues long. Germline-derived CDR1 and CDR2 are MNHEY and SVGAGI. Trimming stripped 3 bases from V and 1 base from J, with 9 bases between.

This chain's CDR3 is CASGLNLSPRGTYEQYF. The CDR3 DNA reads TGTGCTAGTGGTTTGAACCTGTCCCCCCGGGGTACCTACGAGCAGTACTTC. The V gene is TRBV12-5, the J gene TRBJ2-7; perhaps TRBD2 as D (5 bases). The CDR3 runs to 17 residues. Trimming pared 2 bases from V and 2 bases from J, leaving 19 bases between. The germline CDR1 and CDR2 sequences are LGHNT and FRNRAP.

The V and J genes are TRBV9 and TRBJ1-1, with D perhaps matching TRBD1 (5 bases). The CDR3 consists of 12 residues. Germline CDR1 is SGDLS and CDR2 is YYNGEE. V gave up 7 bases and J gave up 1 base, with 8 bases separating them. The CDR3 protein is CASGDGNTEAFF. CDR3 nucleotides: TGTGCCAGCGGGGACGGGAACACTGAAGCTTTCTTT.

The CDR3 region is CASSPPGRRTPYGYTF. CDR3 DNA: TGTGCCAGCAGCCCTCCGGGACGTAGAACCCCCTATGGCTACACCTTC. The chain joins TRBV11-2 to TRBJ1-2; a possible D gene is TRBD1 (5 bases). Germline assignment: CDR1 SGHAT and CDR2 FQNNGV. The CDR3 contains 16 residues. The germline V and J ends were trimmed by 5 bases and 4 bases, with 20 bases remaining between them.

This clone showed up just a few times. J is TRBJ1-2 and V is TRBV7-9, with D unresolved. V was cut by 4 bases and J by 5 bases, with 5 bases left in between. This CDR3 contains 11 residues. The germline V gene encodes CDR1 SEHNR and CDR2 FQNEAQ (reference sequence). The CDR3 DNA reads TGTGCCAGCAGCTCCGGTTATGGCTACACCTTC. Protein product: CASSSGYGYTF. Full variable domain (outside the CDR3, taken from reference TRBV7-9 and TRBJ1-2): DTGVSQNPRHKITKRGQNVTFRCDPISEHNRLYWYRQTLGQGPEFLTYFQNEAQLEKSRLLSDRFSAERPKGSFSTLEIQRTEQGDSAMYLCASSSGYGYTFGSGTRLTVV.

In DNA, the CDR3 is TGTGCCAGCAGCCGGGGGCGGGGCAATGAGCAGTTCTTC. Protein: CASSRGRGNEQFF. The V call is TRBV13, the J call TRBJ2-1, with D perhaps given as TRBD1 or TRBD2 (6 bases each). Germline lookup yields CDR1 PRHDT and CDR2 FYEKMQ (reference sequence). The ends were cut back, 5 bases at V and 6 bases at J, with 11 bases in the middle. The CDR3 loop spans 13 amino acids.

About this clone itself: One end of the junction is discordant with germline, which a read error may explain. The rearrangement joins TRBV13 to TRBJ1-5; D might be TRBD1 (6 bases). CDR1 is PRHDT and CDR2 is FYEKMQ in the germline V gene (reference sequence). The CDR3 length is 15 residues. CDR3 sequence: CASSIGQQFNQPQHF. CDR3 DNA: TGTGCCAGCAGCATAGGACAGCAATTCAATCAGCCCCAGCATTTT.

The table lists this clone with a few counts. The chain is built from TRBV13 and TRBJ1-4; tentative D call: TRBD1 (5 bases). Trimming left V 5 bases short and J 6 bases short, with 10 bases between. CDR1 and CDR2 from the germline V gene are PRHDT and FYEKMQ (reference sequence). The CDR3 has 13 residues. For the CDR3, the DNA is TGTGCCAGCAGCACCCGGGGCTATGAAAAACTGTTTTTT. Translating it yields CASSTRGYEKLFF.

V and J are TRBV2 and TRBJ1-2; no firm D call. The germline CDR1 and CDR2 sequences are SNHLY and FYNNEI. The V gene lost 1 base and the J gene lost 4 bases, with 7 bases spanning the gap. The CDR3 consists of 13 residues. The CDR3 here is CASSEGQLYGYTF. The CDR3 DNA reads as TGTGCCAGCAGTGAAGGGCAGCTCTATGGCTACACCTTC.

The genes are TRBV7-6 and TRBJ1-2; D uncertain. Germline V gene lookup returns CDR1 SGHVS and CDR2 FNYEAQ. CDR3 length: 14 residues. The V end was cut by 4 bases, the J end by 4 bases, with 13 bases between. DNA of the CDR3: TGTGCCAGCAGCTCAGCCCCTAGGGTCTATGGCTACACCTTC. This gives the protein CASSSAPRVYGYTF.

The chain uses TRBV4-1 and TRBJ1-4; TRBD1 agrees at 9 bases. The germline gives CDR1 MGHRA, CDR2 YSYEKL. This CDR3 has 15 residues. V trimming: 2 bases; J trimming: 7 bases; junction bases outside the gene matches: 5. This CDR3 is CASSQTGGAGEKLFF. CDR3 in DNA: TGCGCCAGCAGCCAAACAGGGGGCGCGGGTGAAAAACTGTTTTTT.

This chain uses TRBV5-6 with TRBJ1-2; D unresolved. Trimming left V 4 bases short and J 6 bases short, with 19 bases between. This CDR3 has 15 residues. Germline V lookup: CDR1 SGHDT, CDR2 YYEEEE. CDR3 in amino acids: CASSPPTSGLNGYTF. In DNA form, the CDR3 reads TGTGCCAGCAGCCCGCCAACATCAGGACTTAATGGCTACACCTTC.

The CDR3 protein is CASSLLTGTDTQYF. CDR3 DNA: TGTGCCAGCAGCTTATTGACAGGGACAGATACGCAGTATTTT. V gene TRBV7-2 combines with J gene TRBJ2-3; 7 bases align to TRBD1. The CDR3 consists of 14 residues. The V and J ends lost 2 bases and 3 bases, in that order; junction bases with no gene match: 2. The V gene's germline CDR1 is SGHTA and CDR2 FQGNSA.

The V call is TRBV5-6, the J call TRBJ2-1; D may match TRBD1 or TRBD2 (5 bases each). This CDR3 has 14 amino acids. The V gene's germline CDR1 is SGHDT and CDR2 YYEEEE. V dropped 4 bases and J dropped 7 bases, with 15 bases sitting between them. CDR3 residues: CASSTGTGFNEQFF. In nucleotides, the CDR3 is TGTGCCAGCAGCACCGGGACGGGATTTAATGAGCAGTTCTTC.